This TCR beta chain appears in the sequencing data of a study of Graves' ophthalmopathy and Graves' hyperthyroidism. The CDR3 covers 18 residues. CDR1 is SEHNR and CDR2 is FQNEAQ in the germline V gene (reference sequence). Trimming stripped 3 bases from V and 3 bases from J, with 23 bases between. Amplification of the TCR beta CDR3 regions used RNA transcripts (as template). First-round RT-PCR with HTBI primers preceded a second-round multiplex PCR. One entry per CDR3 protein results from TCRdb running MiXCR on the multiplex PCR reads. The sample records over a million distinct CDR3 sequences, 35% to 45% being singletons.

Source material: peripheral blood or thyroid tissue (not recorded which). The TCR originated in an adult man with Graves' hyperthyroidism. V usage is TRBV7-9 and J usage is TRBJ2-5; D gene uncertain. CDR3 amino acids: CASSLYLPRRGKKETQYF. As DNA, the CDR3 is TGTGCCAGCAGCTTGTATCTCCCACGTCGAGGAAAAAAAGAGACCCAGTACTTC.